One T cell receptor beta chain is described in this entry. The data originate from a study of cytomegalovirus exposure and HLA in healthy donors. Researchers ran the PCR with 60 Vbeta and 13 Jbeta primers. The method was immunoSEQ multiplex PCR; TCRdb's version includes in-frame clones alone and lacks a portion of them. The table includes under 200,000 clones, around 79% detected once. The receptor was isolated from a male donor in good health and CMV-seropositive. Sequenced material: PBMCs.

The CDR3 DNA is TGTGCCAGCTCACCGCCTAGCGGGGGGACCTACGAGCAGTACTTC. Its protein product is CASSPPSGGTYEQYF. The rearrangement links TRBV18 to TRBJ2-7; 11 nucleotides line up with TRBD2. The CDR3 length is 15 residues. Germline CDR1 is KGHSH and CDR2 is LQKENI. V shed 3 bases, J shed 2 bases, and the junction held 3 bases outside the gene matches.